This T cell receptor beta chain comes out of a study of tumor and adjacent non-tumor tissue in lung cancer. Overall study: Stage I to III disease affected 10 men and roughly 5 women aged roughly 30 to 80. Study-wide findings and caveats: Significantly higher TCR diversity was found in tumor than normal lung. Normal lung showed higher cumulative top 100 clone frequency than tumor. Patients with more diverse tumor TCRs had worse survival.

This clonotype was counted at least ten times. Its antigen is not known. Trimming removed 1 base at V and 3 bases at J, with 13 bases between. This CDR3 spans 15 amino acids. RNA was extracted from bulk tissue without any cell sorting. More than 3 cm separated this lung sample from the edge of the tumor. TCRbeta libraries were built with three rounds of nested PCR, modified from ARM-PCR. TCRdb analysed the multiplex PCR reads with MiXCR anew, one entry per CDR3 protein. The table has more than 85,000 distinct CDR3 sequences, more than 55% seen once; the top ten hold around 20%. Sequenced input: distant non-tumor lung tissue. V and J are TRBV12-3 or TRBV12-4 and TRBJ2-7; weak D call: TRBD2 (7 bases). The receptor's source is a man aged 30 to 39 with non-small cell lung cancer. The CDR3 DNA sequence: TGTGCCAGCAGTTTAGAGGGGGGGGCGGGCTACGAGCAGTACTTC. The encoded protein is CASSLEGGAGYEQYF.